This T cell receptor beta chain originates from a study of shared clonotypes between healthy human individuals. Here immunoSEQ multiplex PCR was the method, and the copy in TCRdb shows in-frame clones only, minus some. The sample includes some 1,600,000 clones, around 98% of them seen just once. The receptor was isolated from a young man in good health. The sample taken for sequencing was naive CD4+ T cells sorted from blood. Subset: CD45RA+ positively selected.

Here the CDR3 DNA reads TGTGCCAGCACCTGGGGACAGGGTAGAGAGACCCAGTACTTC. This sequence encodes CASTWGQGRETQYF. This chain joins TRBV5-4 and TRBJ2-5; 9 bases fit TRBD1. Trimming at V came to 6 bases and at J to 4 bases, leaving 7 bases not matched to a gene. Germline CDR1 and CDR2: SGHNT and YYREEE (reference sequence). The CDR3 sequence is 14 residues long.